This T cell receptor (beta chain) was sequenced for a study of blood T cell repertoires in COVID-19. Across the study: Some COVID-19 samples were acute and others convalescent; all came from the United States, Italy and Spain. T cells, B-cell-depleted T cells, or PBMCs provided the cDNA or gDNA that served as material.

This clone was counted once. As processed by the authors: Cell counts per sample came from amplifying reference gene primers. Profiling relied on immunoSEQ multiplex PCR, and the TCRdb table lists in-frame clones only, not all of them. The V and J calls and clone size are taken from that table; D and trimming were inferred from the DNA. The repertoire holds some 150,000 clones, roughly 85% seen once, with 3% to 4% in the top ten. Looked up from germline, CDR1 is SGHTA and CDR2 is FQGNSA. Between the trimmed V and J ends, which lost 1 base and 5 bases, there was a span of 8 bases. This CDR3 comprises 13 residues.

The V gene is TRBV7-2, the J gene TRBJ2-5; possible D gene TRBD2, 5 bases. The source material was peripheral blood. The receptor's source is a man aged 70-80 years with acute or convalescent COVID-19. CDR3 region: CASSLVGGETQYF. As DNA, the CDR3 is TGTGCCAGCAGCTTAGTCGGCGGGGAGACCCAGTACTTC. Looking up the rest from reference TRBV7-2 and TRBJ2-5 gives the full variable domain: GAGVSQSPSNKVTEKGKDVELRCDPISGHTALYWYRQSLGQGLEFLIYFQGNSAPDKSGLPSDRFSAERTGGSVSTLTIQRTQQEDSAVYLCASSLVGGETQYFGPGTRLLVL.